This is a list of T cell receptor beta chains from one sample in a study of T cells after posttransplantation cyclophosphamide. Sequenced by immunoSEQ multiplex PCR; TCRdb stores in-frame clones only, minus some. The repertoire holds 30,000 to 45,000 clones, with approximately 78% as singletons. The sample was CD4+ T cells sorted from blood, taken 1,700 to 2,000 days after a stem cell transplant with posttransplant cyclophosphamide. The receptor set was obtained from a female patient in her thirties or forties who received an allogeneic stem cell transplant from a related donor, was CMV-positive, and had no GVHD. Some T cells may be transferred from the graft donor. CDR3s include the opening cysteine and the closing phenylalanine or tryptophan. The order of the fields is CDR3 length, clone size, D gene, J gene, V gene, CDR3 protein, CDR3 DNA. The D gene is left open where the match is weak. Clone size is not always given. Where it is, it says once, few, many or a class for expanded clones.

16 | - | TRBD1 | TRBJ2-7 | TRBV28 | CASSPLPGQGTYEQYF | TGTGCCAGCAGTCCACTCCCGGGACAGGGGACCTACGAGCAGTACTTC
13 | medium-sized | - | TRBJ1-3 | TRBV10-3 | CAIRQPSGNTIYF | TGTGCCATAAGACAGCCCTCTGGAAACACCATATATTTT
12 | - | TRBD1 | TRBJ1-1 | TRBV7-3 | CASSGGGRVAFF | TGTGCCAGCAGCGGAGGGGGCCGGGTAGCTTTCTTT
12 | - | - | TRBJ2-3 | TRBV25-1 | CASSDQTDTQYF | TGTGCCAGCAGTGACCAGACAGATACGCAGTATTTT
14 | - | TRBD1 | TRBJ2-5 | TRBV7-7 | CASSSDRGQETQYF | TGTGCTAGCAGCTCGGACAGGGGTCAAGAGACCCAGTACTTC
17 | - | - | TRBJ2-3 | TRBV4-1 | CASSQASGAGYTDTQYF | TGCGCCAGCAGCCAAGCCTCAGGGGCAGGGTACACAGATACGCAGTATTTT
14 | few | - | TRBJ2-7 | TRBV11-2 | CASSFSDSRYEQYF | TGTGCCAGCAGCTTTTCGGACAGCCGCTACGAGCAGTACTTC
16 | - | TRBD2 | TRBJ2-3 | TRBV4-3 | CASSQGTSGSLDTQYF | TGCGCCAGCAGCCAAGGAACTAGCGGGTCATTGGATACGCAGTATTTT
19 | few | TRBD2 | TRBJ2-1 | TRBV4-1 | CASSPLGLAGVSSYNEQFF | TGCGCCAGCAGCCCTTTGGGACTAGCGGGGGTGAGCTCCTACAATGAGCAGTTCTTC
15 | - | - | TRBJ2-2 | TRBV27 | CASSFRATNTGELFF | TGTGCCAGCAGTTTCAGGGCTACGAACACCGGGGAGCTGTTTTTT
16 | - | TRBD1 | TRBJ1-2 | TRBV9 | CASSGAGGRVVYGYTF | TGTGCCAGCAGTGGGGCAGGGGGAAGAGTAGTCTATGGCTACACCTTC
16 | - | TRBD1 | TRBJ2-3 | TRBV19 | CASSIQTGGYTDTQYF | TGTGCCAGTAGTATCCAGACAGGGGGCTACACAGATACGCAGTATTTT
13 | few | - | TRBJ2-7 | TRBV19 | CASSVRNQLEQYF | TGTGCCAGTAGTGTCCGTAACCAACTCGAGCAGTACTTC
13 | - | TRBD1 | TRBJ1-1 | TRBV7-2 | CASRRDRPREAFF | TGTGCCAGCAGAAGGGACAGGCCAAGGGAGGCTTTCTTT
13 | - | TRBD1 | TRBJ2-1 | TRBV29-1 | CSAGQGGYNEQFF | TGCAGCGCCGGACAGGGGGGATACAATGAGCAGTTCTTC
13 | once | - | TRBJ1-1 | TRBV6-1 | CASSEAGWTEAFF | TGTGCCAGCAGTGAGGCAGGGTGGACTGAAGCTTTCTTT
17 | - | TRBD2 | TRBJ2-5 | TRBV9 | CASSVGVSGGGRETQYF | TGTGCCAGCAGCGTGGGAGTAAGCGGGGGGGGACGGGAGACCCAGTACTTC
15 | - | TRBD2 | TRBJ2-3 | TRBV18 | CASSPSGGGTDTQYF | TGTGCCAGCTCACCGTCCGGGGGGGGCACAGATACGCAGTATTTT
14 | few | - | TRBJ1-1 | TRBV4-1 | CASREGKGGTEAFF | TGCGCCAGCAGGGAGGGAAAGGGCGGGACTGAAGCTTTCTTT
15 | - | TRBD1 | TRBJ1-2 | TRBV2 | CASRRTTQGAAGYTF | TGTGCCAGCCGGAGGACCACACAGGGGGCGGCTGGCTACACCTTC
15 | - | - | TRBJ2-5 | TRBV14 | CASSQVQGPQETQYF | TGTGCCAGCAGCCAGGTACAGGGTCCTCAAGAGACCCAGTACTTC
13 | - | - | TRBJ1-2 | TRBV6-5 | CASSPQSSYGYTF | TGTGCCAGCAGCCCACAGAGCTCCTATGGCTACACCTTC
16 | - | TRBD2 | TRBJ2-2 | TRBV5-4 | CASSLAGLAGEGELFF | TGTGCCAGCAGCTTGGCCGGACTAGCGGGGGAAGGGGAGCTGTTTTTT
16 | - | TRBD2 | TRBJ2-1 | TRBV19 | CASSSFSGGAYNEQFF | TGTGCCAGTAGTAGTTTTAGCGGGGGCGCCTACAATGAGCAGTTCTTC
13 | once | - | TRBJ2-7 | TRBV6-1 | CASSSRRGSQQYF | TGTGCCAGCAGTTCCCGGCGGGGCTCCCAGCAGTACTTC
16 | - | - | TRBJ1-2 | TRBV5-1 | CASSRTVQGEGQGYTF | TGCGCCAGCAGCAGGACCGTGCAAGGGGAGGGGCAAGGCTACACCTTC
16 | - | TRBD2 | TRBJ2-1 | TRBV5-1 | CASSLVAGGGGNEQFF | TGCGCCAGCAGCTTGGTAGCGGGGGGCGGGGGAAATGAGCAGTTCTTC
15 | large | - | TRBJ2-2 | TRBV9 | CASSTTSTDTGELFF | TGTGCCAGCAGCACCACATCGACAGACACCGGGGAGCTGTTTTTT
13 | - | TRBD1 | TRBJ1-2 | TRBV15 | CATSRDGTVGYTF | TGTGCCACCAGCAGAGACGGGACAGTGGGCTACACCTTC
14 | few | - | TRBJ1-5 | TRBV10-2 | CASSGGRWHQPQHF | TGCGCCAGCAGTGGGGGGCGCTGGCATCAGCCCCAGCATTTT
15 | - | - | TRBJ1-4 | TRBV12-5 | CASVRRPGPNEKLFF | TGTGCTAGTGTACGACGGCCAGGGCCAAATGAAAAACTGTTTTTT
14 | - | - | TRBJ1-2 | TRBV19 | CASSTLDSNYGYTF | TGTGCCAGTAGCACCTTGGACTCTAACTATGGCTACACCTTC
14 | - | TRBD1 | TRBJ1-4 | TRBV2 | CASSRRGQGEKLFF | TGTGCCAGCAGTCGAAGGGGGCAAGGAGAAAAACTGTTTTTT
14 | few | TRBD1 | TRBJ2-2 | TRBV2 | CASRTGGDTGELFF | TGTGCCAGCCGGACAGGGGGCGACACCGGGGAGCTGTTTTTT
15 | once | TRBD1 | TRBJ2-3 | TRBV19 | CASSKRGQGTDTQYF | TGTGCCAGTAGTAAAAGGGGACAGGGCACAGATACGCAGTATTTT
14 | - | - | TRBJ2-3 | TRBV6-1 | CASSESRRGDTQYF | TGTGCCAGCAGTGAATCTAGGCGCGGAGATACGCAGTATTTT
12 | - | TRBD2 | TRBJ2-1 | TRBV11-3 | CASSPTSGEQFF | TGTGCCAGCAGCCCGACTAGCGGTGAGCAGTTCTTC
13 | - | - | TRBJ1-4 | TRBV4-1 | CASSLPGGEKLFF | TGCGCCAGCAGCCTCCCCGGCGGGGAAAAACTGTTTTTT
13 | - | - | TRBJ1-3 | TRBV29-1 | CSVATQEGNTIYF | TGCAGCGTGGCTACCCAGGAGGGTAACACCATATATTTT
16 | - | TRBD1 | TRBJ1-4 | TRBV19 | CASSIRAGTGNEKLFF | TGTGCCAGTAGTATACGGGCAGGGACAGGGAATGAAAAACTGTTTTTT
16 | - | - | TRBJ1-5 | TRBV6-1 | CASSAIRVLGSQPQHF | TGTGCCAGCAGTGCTATTAGGGTTCTCGGGAGTCAGCCCCAGCATTTT
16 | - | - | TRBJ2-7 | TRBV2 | CASRKLRDSATYEQYF | TGTGCCAGCAGGAAGCTCAGGGATTCTGCTACCTACGAGCAGTACTTC
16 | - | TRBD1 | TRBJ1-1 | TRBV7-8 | CASSLLQGAVNTEAFF | TGTGCCAGCAGCTTATTACAGGGGGCCGTGAACACTGAAGCTTTCTTT
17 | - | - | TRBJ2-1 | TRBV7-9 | CASSLRGTGSSYNEQFF | TGTGCCAGCAGCTTACGCGGGACCGGGAGCTCCTACAATGAGCAGTTCTTC
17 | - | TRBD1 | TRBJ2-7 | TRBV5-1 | CASSLAISGGASYEQYF | TGCGCCAGCAGCTTGGCTATTTCAGGGGGCGCTTCCTACGAGCAGTACTTC
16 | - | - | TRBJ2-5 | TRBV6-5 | CASSYIGGREMGTQYF | TGTGCCAGCAGTTACATCGGCGGCAGGGAAATGGGGACCCAGTACTTC
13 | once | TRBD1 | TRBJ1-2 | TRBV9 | CASSTGANYGYTF | TGTGCCAGTTCGACAGGGGCGAACTATGGCTACACCTTC
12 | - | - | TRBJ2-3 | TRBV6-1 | CATKERTDTQYF | TGTGCCACCAAGGAGAGAACAGATACGCAGTATTTT
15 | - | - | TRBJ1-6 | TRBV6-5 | CASRRRQGAGSPLHF | TGTGCCAGCAGGAGACGTCAGGGTGCTGGGTCACCCCTCCACTTT
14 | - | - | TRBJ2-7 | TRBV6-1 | CASHREVHSYEQYF | TGTGCCAGCCATCGGGAAGTCCATTCCTACGAGCAGTACTTC
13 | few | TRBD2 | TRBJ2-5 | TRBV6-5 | CASRETSGGTQYF | TGTGCCAGCAGGGAAACTAGCGGGGGGACCCAGTACTTC
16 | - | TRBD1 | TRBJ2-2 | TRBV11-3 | CASSLVTGANTGELFF | TGTGCCAGCAGCTTGGTTACAGGGGCGAACACCGGGGAGCTGTTTTTT
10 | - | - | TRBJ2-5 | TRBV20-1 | CSASEETQYF | TGCAGTGCAAGCGAAGAGACCCAGTACTTC
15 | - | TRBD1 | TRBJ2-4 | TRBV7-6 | CASSLVQGGLGIQYF | TGTGCCAGCAGCTTAGTACAGGGGGGTTTGGGCATTCAGTACTTC
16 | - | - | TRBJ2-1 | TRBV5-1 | CASSLASGGFYNEQFF | TGCGCCAGCAGCTTGGCATCCGGCGGGTTCTACAATGAGCAGTTCTTC